A selection of T cell receptor beta chains follows, all from one sample in a study of PD-1 blockade in classical Hodgkin lymphoma. TCRdb's table, derived via immunoSEQ multiplex PCR, lists solely in-frame clones and lacks some. The sample gives around 45,000 clones, about 65% of which show up once; approximately 3% is in the top ten. The input for sequencing was peripheral blood mononuclear cells (PBMCs), taken before the second cycle of nivolumab. The receptors here all came from a human donor with classical Hodgkin lymphoma. CDR3s include the opening cysteine and the closing phenylalanine or tryptophan. The D gene is left open where the match is weak. Clone size is stated in some rows and not others, as once, few, many or a class when expanded.

>NA|TRBV7-9|TRBJ2-5|NA
TGTGCCAGCGCCCAAGCTAGCGCTCAAGAGACCCAGTACTTC
CASAQASAQETQYF
>TRBD2|TRBV25-1|TRBJ2-1|NA
TGTGCCAGCAGTGGACTAGCGTTTTACAATGAGCAGTTCTTC
CASSGLAFYNEQFF
>NA|TRBV9|TRBJ1-3|NA
TGTGCCAGCAGCGTAGGTCGGATCTCTGGAAACACCATATATTTT
CASSVGRISGNTIYF
>NA|TRBV4-3|TRBJ2-3|few
TGCGCCAGCAGCCAAGAAAGGGGACGGACAGATACGCAGTATTTT
CASSQERGRTDTQYF
>TRBD1|TRBV7-3|TRBJ2-1|NA
TGTGCCAGCAGCTTGAACAGGGGAAAAGGGTACAATGAGCAGTTCTTC
CASSLNRGKGYNEQFF
>NA|TRBV5-1|TRBJ2-7|few
TGCGCCAGCAGCTTGGAGGCAGGGACGGGACTGAGCCTCTACGAGCAGTACTTC
CASSLEAGTGLSLYEQYF
>TRBD2|TRBV28|TRBJ2-7|NA
TGTGCCAGCAGAACCGGGACTAGGGCAACCTACGAGCAGTACTTC
CASRTGTRATYEQYF
>NA|TRBV30|TRBJ2-3|NA
TGTGCCTGGAGTAACGCAGATACGCAGTATTTT
CAWSNADTQYF
>NA|TRBV25-1|TRBJ2-3|NA
TGTGCCAGCAGTGAGGGGGCCGGCACAGATACGCAGTATTTT
CASSEGAGTDTQYF
>NA|TRBV7-6|TRBJ1-3|NA
TGTGCCAGCAGCCCTCGCAGCGGGGCTACCATATATTTT
CASSPRSGATIYF
>NA|TRBV7-6|TRBJ1-3|medium-sized
TGTGCCAGCAGCCCTGGGGGAAACACCATATATTTT
CASSPGGNTIYF
>TRBD1|TRBV6-4|TRBJ1-2|NA
TGTGCCACCCCGGGACAGACGAGTAGTTATGGCTACACCTTC
CATPGQTSSYGYTF
>NA|TRBV4-2|TRBJ1-6|NA
TGTGCCAGCAGCCAAGGGGAACACCGAAATTCACCCCTCCACTTT
CASSQGEHRNSPLHF
>TRBD1|TRBV6-5|TRBJ1-2|NA
TGTGCCAGCAGCCGGGACAGTCAAAACTATGGCTACACCTTC
CASSRDSQNYGYTF
>NA|TRBV30|TRBJ1-4|NA
TGTGCCTGGACAACCTGGGAGGGCGAAAAACTGTTTTTT
CAWTTWEGEKLFF
>TRBD1|TRBV15|TRBJ2-7|NA
TGTGCCACCAGCGTACGACAGGGCCCCTACGAGCAGTACTTC
CATSVRQGPYEQYF
>NA|TRBV5-5|TRBJ2-3|NA
TGTGCCAGCAGCTTGAGGTTTGGGGGGAGCACAGATACGCAGTATTTT
CASSLRFGGSTDTQYF
>NA|TRBV19|TRBJ1-5|NA
TGTGCCAGTGGCAGTTTGGGCAATCAGCCCCAGCATTTT
CASGSLGNQPQHF
>NA|TRBV4-3|TRBJ2-5|NA
TGCGCCAGTGAGGGGCAAGAGACCCAGTACTTC
CASEGQETQYF
>NA|TRBV10-2|TRBJ1-6|NA
TGCGCCAGCAGTGAGCGGGGGTTGGCCCTCCACTTT
CASSERGLALHF
>NA|TRBV6-6|TRBJ1-1|NA
TGTGCCAGCAGGGGATTCACTGAAGCTTTCTTT
CASRGFTEAFF
>TRBD1|TRBV6-1|TRBJ1-3|NA
TGTGCCAGCAGTGACTTAGGACAGGGGGGCTGGGCAAACACCATATATTTT
CASSDLGQGGWANTIYF
>TRBD2|TRBV27|TRBJ2-1|NA
TGTGCCAGCAGTTTCACCACTAGCGGGAATGAGCAGTTCTTC
CASSFTTSGNEQFF
>NA|TRBV25-1|TRBJ2-7|NA
TGTGCCAGCAGTGACAGGGGCGAGCAGTACTTC
CASSDRGEQYF
>NA|TRBV19|TRBJ1-3|NA
TGTGCCAGTAGTATCGTATTGGCAGGGAGCTCTGGAAACACCATATATTTT
CASSIVLAGSSGNTIYF
>TRBD1|TRBV18|TRBJ1-1|NA
TGTGCCAGCTCAGTTCAGGGGGCGCGTTCTGAAGCTTTCTTT
CASSVQGARSEAFF
>NA|TRBV6-5|TRBJ2-1|NA
TGTGCCAGCTTCGGGGGAGATGAGCAGTTCTTC
CASFGGDEQFF
>TRBD1|TRBV4-3|TRBJ2-2|NA
TGCGCCAGCAGCCAAGAAGCGACAGGGGGCACCGGGGAGCTGTTTTTT
CASSQEATGGTGELFF
>NA|TRBV28|TRBJ2-3|NA
TGTGCCAGCAGTGCGGACATAGTCACAGATACGCAGTATTTT
CASSADIVTDTQYF
>NA|TRBV19|TRBJ1-1|NA
TGTGCCAGTACCGCGGACCGGACTGAAGCTTTCTTT
CASTADRTEAFF
>NA|TRBV5-5|TRBJ2-2|NA
TGTGCCAGCAGCTTTGGGACCCAGGGGGAGCTGTTTTTT
CASSFGTQGELFF
>TRBD2|TRBV5-4|TRBJ2-1|few
TGTGCCAGCAGCTTGGCCTTCCGGTCAGGGACTAACTACAATGAGCAGTTCTTC
CASSLAFRSGTNYNEQFF